The next 25 T cell receptor beta chains were all read from a single sample in a study of blood T cell repertoires in COVID-19. TCRdb's copy holds only in-frame clones and misses some; the assay was immunoSEQ multiplex PCR. The sample has some 110,000 clones, around 86% seen once. Sequencing used peripheral blood. The receptors here all came from a man aged 65 to 85 with acute or convalescent COVID-19.

CDR3 amino acids: CASSQGRQGRSPLHF. CDR3 DNA: TGTGCCAGCAGCCAAGGACGACAGGGCCGTTCACCCCTCCACTTT. V and J are TRBV3-1 (or the pseudogene TRBV3-2) and TRBJ1-6; 7 bases map to TRBD1. The V segment lost 1 base and the J segment 9 bases; nucleotides outside the gene matches: 6. CDR3 length equals 15 residues. In germline, CDR1 is LGHDT, CDR2 YNNKEL (reference sequence).

The chain links TRBV29-1 to TRBJ1-2; unclear D gene. This CDR3 region has 11 residues. CDR1 SQVTM and CDR2 ANQGSEA come from the germline V gene. V was shortened by 6 bases and J by 5 bases, with 10 bases between the two germline ends. The CDR3 region is CSVRGRYGYTF. The CDR3 DNA reads as TGCAGCGTAAGAGGGCGTTATGGCTACACCTTC.

The V gene is TRBV7-9, the J gene TRBJ2-7; D may be TRBD1 (6 bases). The germline V gene encodes CDR1 SEHNR and CDR2 FQNEAQ (reference sequence). The CDR3 runs 13 residues. Trimming cost V 1 base and J 5 bases, with 9 bases left between them. The CDR3 coding sequence is TGTGCCAGCAGCTTAGACAGGGCCCACGAGCAGTACTTC. This codes for CASSLDRAHEQYF.

Turning to this clone: An end of the junction does not agree with germline; a read error may underlie this. The chain has TRBV7-7 and TRBJ2-7; D uncertain. The V gene's germline CDR1 is SSHAT and CDR2 FNYEAQ (reference sequence). There are 14 residues in the CDR3. Here the CDR3 DNA reads TGTGCTAGCAGCCCGAGTGAGTTCTCCTACGAGCAGTACTTC. Translating it yields CASSPSEFSYEQYF.

V and J are TRBV4-2 and TRBJ1-4; no definite D call. Germline values: CDR1 LGHNA, CDR2 YNFKEQ. This CDR3 is built from 14 residues. The V and J ends lost 2 bases and 4 bases respectively, with 8 bases between them. The CDR3 reads CASSQNMYNEKLFF. CDR3 coding DNA: TGTGCCAGCAGCCAAAACATGTATAATGAAAAACTGTTTTTT.

The chain carries TRBV5-1 and TRBJ2-5, with TRBD1 matching over 12 bases. V gave up 3 bases and J gave up 5 bases; unmatched junction bases: 5. CDR1 is SGHRS, CDR2 YFSETQ, per germline. The CDR3 loop spans 15 amino acids. The CDR3 spells CASSWGTGGWETQYF. Written as DNA, the CDR3 is TGCGCCAGCAGCTGGGGGACAGGGGGCTGGGAGACCCAGTACTTC.

CDR3 residues: CASSLGSGANNEQFF. In nucleotides, the CDR3 is TGTGCCAGCAGCTTGGGGAGCGGGGCGAACAATGAGCAGTTCTTC. The V and J genes are TRBV5-8 and TRBJ2-1; 7 nucleotides line up with TRBD2. Per the germline V gene, CDR1 is SGHTS and CDR2 is YDEGEE. The CDR3 sequence is 15 residues long. The V and J ends lost 0 bases and 5 bases, in that order; junction bases with no gene match: 5. The whole variable domain, remainder taken from reference TRBV5-8 and TRBJ2-1, is EAGVTQSPTHLIKTRGQQATLRCSPISGHTSVYWYQQALGLGLQFLLWYDEGEERNRGNFPPRFSGRQFPNYSSELNVNALELEDSALYLCASSLGSGANNEQFFGPGTRLTVL.

The J gene is TRBJ2-7, the V gene TRBV2, with 7 bases fitting TRBD1. This CDR3 has 13 amino acids. V trimming: 7 bases; J trimming: 6 bases; junction bases outside the gene matches: 9. CDR1 and CDR2 from the germline V gene are SNHLY and FYNNEI. The CDR3 bases are TGTGCCAGCACCCCACAGGGGTTCGGCGAGCAGTACTTC. It specifies CASTPQGFGEQYF. Full variable domain (remainder filled in from reference TRBV2 and TRBJ2-7): EPEVTQTPSHQVTQMGQEVILRCVPISNHLYFYWYRQILGQKVEFLVSFYNNEISEKSEIFDDQFSVERPDGSNFTLKIRSTKLEDSAMYFCASTPQGFGEQYFGPGTRLTVT.

V gene TRBV28 combines with J gene TRBJ2-2; D gene ambiguous. Germline V gene lookup returns CDR1 MDHEN and CDR2 SYDVKM. The CDR3 is 16 amino acids. V dropped 1 base and J dropped 0 bases, with 9 bases sitting between them. CDR3 loop: CASSLFRQTNTGELFF. The CDR3 region has the DNA TGTGCCAGCAGTTTATTCAGGCAGACGAACACCGGGGAGCTGTTTTTT.

The chain employs TRBV5-4 and TRBJ2-2; D is possibly TRBD1 (6 bases). The germline CDR1 and CDR2 sequences are SGHNT and YYREEE (reference sequence). Trimming stripped 6 bases from V and 4 bases from J, with 10 bases between. The CDR3 has 13 amino acids. CDR3 residues: CASTLDSTGELFF. The CDR3 DNA reads TGTGCCAGCACCCTGGACAGCACCGGGGAGCTGTTTTTT. Together with reference TRBV5-4 and TRBJ2-2, the CDR3 gives the full variable domain: ETGVTQSPTHLIKTRGQQVTLRCSSQSGHNTVSWYQQALGQGPQFIFQYYREEENGRGNFPPRFSGLQFPNYSSELNVNALELDDSALYLCASTLDSTGELFFGEGSRLTVL.

V is TRBV5-1 and J is TRBJ2-1, with D uncertain. CDR1 and CDR2 (germline): SGHRS, YFSETQ. V was pared by 3 bases and J by 9 bases, with 16 bases between. The CDR3 covers 14 residues. The CDR3 sequence: CASSSEFATREQFF. The CDR3 nucleotides read TGCGCCAGCAGCTCGGAGTTCGCGACGCGTGAGCAGTTCTTC. Full variable domain (rest looked up from reference TRBV5-1 and TRBJ2-1): KAGVTQTPRYLIKTRGQQVTLSCSPISGHRSVSWYQQTPGQGLQFLFEYFSETQRNKGNFPGRFSGRQFSNSRSEMNVSTLELGDSALYLCASSSEFATREQFFGPGTRLTVL.

In its sample, this clone was seen a few times. V and J are TRBV6-6 and TRBJ1-5; D is perhaps TRBD1 (6 bases). The CDR3 runs 13 residues. Deletions cut 6 bases from V and 7 bases from J, with 13 bases between. Germline V lookup: CDR1 MNHNY, CDR2 SVGAGI (reference sequence). This CDR3 reads CASREQGGQPQHF. DNA of the CDR3: TGTGCCAGCAGGGAACAGGGCGGACAGCCCCAGCATTTT.

This rearrangement joins TRBV18 to TRBJ1-4; D is perhaps TRBD1 (5 bases). The V gene lost 3 bases and the J gene lost 5 bases, with 10 bases spanning the gap. CDR1 is KGHSH, CDR2 LQKENI, per germline. The CDR3 is made up of 14 amino acids. The CDR3 nucleotides read TGTGCCAGCTCACCGGGACTGTTAAATGAAAAACTGTTTTTT. Its translation: CASSPGLLNEKLFF.

The chain couples TRBV27 to TRBJ1-1; D perhaps matches TRBD1 (6 bases). V lost 6 bases and J lost 8, with 31 bases in between. The V gene's germline CDR1 is MNHEY and CDR2 SMNVEV (reference sequence). This CDR3 has 18 residues. This CDR3 reads CASSHPPTGIGRGSEAFF. DNA for the CDR3: TGTGCCAGCAGCCACCCACCCACAGGGATCGGAAGGGGGTCAGAAGCTTTCTTT.

V is TRBV7-9 and J is TRBJ2-3; D is unresolved. Germline V gene sequence: CDR1 SEHNR, CDR2 FQNEAQ (reference sequence). Trimming cost V 4 bases and J 0 bases, with 8 bases left between them. CDR3 length: 14 amino acids. CDR3 sequence reads: CASSSVLSTDTQYF. CDR3 nucleotide sequence: TGTGCCAGCAGCTCAGTGCTGAGCACAGATACGCAGTATTTT.

V usage is TRBV9 and J usage is TRBJ2-7, with 11 bases aligning to TRBD2. The CDR3 is made up of 14 amino acids. V was pared by 3 bases and J by 6 bases, with 5 bases of the junction left unmatched. Germline CDR1 is SGDLS and CDR2 is YYNGEE. The CDR3 spells CASSASTSGTEQYF. As DNA, the CDR3 is TGTGCCAGCAGCGCTTCGACTAGCGGGACCGAGCAGTACTTC.

This chain joins TRBV3-1 (or the pseudogene TRBV3-2) and TRBJ1-2; tentative D call: TRBD1 (5 bases). Trimming removed 4 bases at V and 8 bases at J, with 20 bases between. Germline CDR1 is LGHDT and CDR2 is YNNKEL (reference sequence). CDR3 size: 15 residues. The CDR3 reads CASSLSGGKAKGYTF. CDR3 DNA sequence: TGTGCCAGCAGCCTGTCGGGGGGGAAAGCAAAAGGCTACACCTTC.

The chain employs TRBV5-1 and TRBJ1-2; 7 positions match TRBD1. Germline V gives CDR1 SGHRS, CDR2 YFSETQ. CDR3 length: 13 residues. The J segment lost 8 bases and the V segment lost 4 bases, leaving 8 bases of the junction unmatched. The CDR3 protein is CASSVTGDHGYTF. For the CDR3, the DNA is TGCGCCAGCAGCGTTACAGGGGATCACGGCTACACCTTC.

The rearrangement links TRBV5-4 to TRBJ2-4, with TRBD2 matching 8 bases. Trimming removed 8 bases from V and 3 bases from J; junction bases left unmatched: 7. Germline CDR1 SGHNT, CDR2 YYREEE (reference sequence). This CDR3 comprises 14 residues. In nucleotides, the CDR3 is TGTGCCAGTGGGCGGGGGGAGAGCAAAAACATTCAGTACTTC. Its translation: CASGRGESKNIQYF.

V is TRBV30 and J is TRBJ1-5; a possible D gene is TRBD1 (6 bases). Per germline, CDR1 GTSNPN and CDR2 SVGIG (reference sequence). Trimming removed 2 bases from V and 6 bases from J, with 11 bases in between. CDR3 size: 13 residues. The CDR3 here is CAWSSGGAQPQHF. DNA for the CDR3: TGTGCCTGGAGTTCGGGGGGGGCTCAGCCCCAGCATTTT.

In nucleotides, the CDR3 is TGCAGCTCCCGGGAGGCACGCTTCACTGAAGCTTTCTTT. This gives the protein CSSREARFTEAFF. This chain connects TRBV29-1 to TRBJ1-1; D is undetermined. The V gene's germline CDR1 is SQVTM and CDR2 ANQGSEA. Trimming removed 8 bases at V and 4 bases at J, with 17 bases between. CDR3 size: 13 residues. Using reference TRBV29-1 and TRBJ1-1 for the parts outside the CDR3, the full variable domain is SAVISQKPSRDICQRGTSLTIQCQVDSQVTMMFWYRQQPGQSLTLIATANQGSEATYESGFVIDKFPISRPNLTFSTLTVSNMSPEDSSIYLCSSREARFTEAFFGQGTRLTVV.

This chain joins TRBV7-9 and TRBJ2-3; 7 positions agree with TRBD2. Germline assignment: CDR1 SEHNR and CDR2 FQNEAQ (reference sequence). The V gene end was trimmed by 3 bases and the J gene end by 4 bases; junction bases not matched to a gene: 7. The CDR3 runs 15 residues. CDR3 loop: CASSLGGPGADTQYF. DNA of the CDR3: TGTGCCAGCAGCTTGGGAGGGCCCGGGGCAGATACGCAGTATTTT.

This chain connects TRBV7-3 to TRBJ1-2; D is uncertain. The V gene's germline CDR1 is SGHTA and CDR2 FQGTGA. This CDR3 region has 13 residues. V lost 2 bases to trimming and J lost 7 bases, with 11 bases between them. CDR3 protein: CASSLGSKVGYTF. The CDR3 DNA reads as TGTGCCAGCAGCTTAGGGAGTAAGGTTGGCTACACCTTC. The full variable domain, completed using reference TRBV7-3 and TRBJ1-2, is GAGVSQTPSNKVTEKGKYVELRCDPISGHTALYWYRQSLGQGPEFLIYFQGTGAADDSGLPNDRFFAVRPEGSVSTLKIQRTERGDSAVYLCASSLGSKVGYTFGSGTRLTVV.

This clone has more than one count but fewer than ten. This chain connects TRBV3-1 (or the pseudogene TRBV3-2) to TRBJ1-3; D gene unclear. Germline CDR1 LGHDT, CDR2 YNNKEL (reference sequence). Trimming shortened V by 1 base and J by 2 bases, and 9 bases separated the two germline ends. This CDR3 contains 15 residues. CDR3 sequence: CASSQGAMAGNTIYF. CDR3 DNA: TGTGCCAGCAGCCAAGGGGCCATGGCTGGAAACACCATATATTTT.

The sample holds one count of this clone. The chain is built from TRBV4-1 and TRBJ2-2, with 13 positions matching TRBD2. CDR1 and CDR2 (germline): MGHRA, YSYEKL. The ends lost 3 bases at V and 3 bases at J; junction bases unmatched: 4. CDR3 size: 17 residues. DNA of the CDR3: TGCGCCAGCAGCCACGGACTAGCGGGAGTAGACACCGGGGAGCTGTTTTTT. Translated: CASSHGLAGVDTGELFF.